These T cell receptor beta chains were read from a single sample in a study of cytomegalovirus exposure and HLA in healthy donors. The data were produced by immunoSEQ multiplex PCR, yet TCRdb's version contains in-frame clones alone and is incomplete. The sample carries fewer than 250,000 clones, more than 75% recorded once. Sequenced material: PBMCs. The receptors here all came from a human donor in good health. Each CDR3 is given with its conserved first and last residue. A D gene is named only where the DNA matches it firmly. The listing skips clone size in some rows; elsewhere it reads once, few, many or a size class.

d_call j_call clone_size v_call cdr3_nt cdr3_aa
TRBD1 TRBJ1-3 - TRBV4-1 TGCGCCAGCAGCCGAGACAGGGGCTCTGGAAACACCATATATTTT CASSRDRGSGNTIYF
- TRBJ2-5 - TRBV7-3 TGTGCCAGCAGCTTAATGGGAGTGGGGGAGACCCAGTACTTC CASSLMGVGETQYF
- TRBJ2-2 - TRBV9 TGTGCCAGCAGAAAGGACAGGAACACCGGGGAGCTGTTTTTT CASRKDRNTGELFF
- TRBJ2-1 - TRBV27 TGTGCCAGCAGTTTTTGGGACTCCCACTACAATGAGCAGTTCTTC CASSFWDSHYNEQFF
- TRBJ2-7 - TRBV7-2 TGTGCCAGCAGCTCAAGGGGGTTTGGAGAGCAGTACTTC CASSSRGFGEQYF
- TRBJ2-7 - TRBV11-2 TGTGCCAGCAGCTTAGATGACGGGGGAGTCTACGAGCAGTACTTC CASSLDDGGVYEQYF
- TRBJ1-2 - TRBV7-9 TGTGCCAGCAGACACTCTACAGGGCTTGCTGGCTACACCTTC CASRHSTGLAGYTF
- TRBJ2-5 - TRBV7-8 TGTGCCAGCAGCTTAGAGGCGGGGAAAGAGACCCAGTACTTC CASSLEAGKETQYF
- TRBJ2-2 - TRBV30 TGTGCCTGGAGTGTAAACAGGACATCGAACACCGGGGAGCTGTTTTTT CAWSVNRTSNTGELFF
- TRBJ2-7 - TRBV9 TGTGCCAGCAGCGTAGAAGGAGCGTTCCCCTACGAGCAGTACTTC CASSVEGAFPYEQYF
- TRBJ2-7 - TRBV6-5 TGTGCCAGCAGAATAGGGGGATCGCGGGAGCAGTACTTC CASRIGGSREQYF
TRBD2 TRBJ2-1 - TRBV29-1 TGCAGCGTTGATGGGACTAGCGGGAGGTATGAGCAGTTCTTC CSVDGTSGRYEQFF
TRBD2 TRBJ2-1 - TRBV7-9 TGTGCCAGCAGCATACTAGCGGGGGCCTACAATGAGCAGTTCTTC CASSILAGAYNEQFF
- TRBJ1-6 - TRBV2 TGTGCCAGCAGTGAGCAGGGCGTGGATAATTCACCCCTCCACTTT CASSEQGVDNSPLHF
- TRBJ2-7 - TRBV7-2 TGTGCCAGCAGCTTGTCAGGGGCGGTAACCTACGAGCAGTACTTC CASSLSGAVTYEQYF
- TRBJ2-5 - TRBV28 TGTGCCAGCACCCCGTCGGGAAGGTCAGAGACCCAGTACTTC CASTPSGRSETQYF
- TRBJ2-2 - TRBV10-2 TGCGCCAGCGAGGAGGGAAACGCGAACACCGGGGAGCTGTTTTTT CASEEGNANTGELFF
TRBD1 TRBJ2-2 - TRBV10-3 TGTGCCACCTCCAGGACAGGGCCCACCGGGGAGCTGTTTTTT CATSRTGPTGELFF
- TRBJ2-3 - TRBV4-2 TGTGCCAGCAGCCAGGGGGTACCCGGGACTCCACAAGATACGCAGTATTTT CASSQGVPGTPQDTQYF
TRBD2 TRBJ2-2 - TRBV7-9 TGTTCCAGCAGTTATCGGAGGGCTAGCGGCCGGTCCGGGGAGCTGTTTTTT CSSSYRRASGRSGELFF
- TRBJ2-7 few TRBV7-2 TGTGCCAGCAGCTTATCAGGGAAACACTACGAGCAGTACTTC CASSLSGKHYEQYF
- TRBJ1-5 - TRBV7-2 TGTGCCAGCAGCCTAAACAATCAGCCCCAGCATTTT CASSLNNQPQHF
TRBD2 TRBJ2-2 - TRBV29-1 TGCAGCGTTATTGGCGGGAGGACCACCGGGGAGCTGTTTTTT CSVIGGRTTGELFF
TRBD2 TRBJ2-1 - TRBV10-3 TGTGCCATCAGTAAAAGCGGGACTAGCTCCTACAATGAGCAGTTCTTC CAISKSGTSSYNEQFF
TRBD2 TRBJ2-5 once TRBV14 TGTGCCAGCAGCCAAAGAAAGCTGTCAGCGGGAGTTGCAGAGACCCAGTACTTC CASSQRKLSAGVAETQYF
- TRBJ2-3 - TRBV6-5 TGTGCCAGCAGGACGGGGAGTACGCAGTATTTT CASRTGSTQYF
- TRBJ2-7 - TRBV2 TGTGCCAGCAGGGGCGAGACCACCCAGTACTTC CASRGETTQYF
TRBD2 TRBJ2-1 - TRBV5-1 TGCGCCAGCAGCGAGGGGACTAGCGGGTTAAATGAGCAGTTCTTC CASSEGTSGLNEQFF
TRBD1 TRBJ2-7 - TRBV19 TGTGCCAGTAGAAGAGGGGACAGGGGGACCTACGAGCAGTACTTC CASRRGDRGTYEQYF
TRBD1 TRBJ2-5 - TRBV4-2 TGTGCCAGCAGCCAAGAATGGGACAGGGGGGAGACCCAGTACTTC CASSQEWDRGETQYF
- TRBJ2-7 once TRBV5-1 TGCGCCAGCAGCTTGGGGCAGCGGACCTACGAGCAGTACTTC CASSLGQRTYEQYF
- TRBJ2-7 - TRBV2 TGTGCCAGCAGCCTCCGACTGAGAACTTACGAGCAGTACTTC CASSLRLRTYEQYF
TRBD1 TRBJ1-4 - TRBV7-9 TGTGCCAGCAGCTCCGGACAGGGTTTGGGTGAAAAACTGTTTTTT CASSSGQGLGEKLFF
- TRBJ1-1 few TRBV7-9 TGTGCCAGCACCACCGGACAGCACCTGAATGCTTTCTTT CASTTGQHLNAFF
- TRBJ1-2 - TRBV2 TGTGCCAGCAGTGACGACAGCTTCGGCTATGGCTACACCTTC CASSDDSFGYGYTF
- TRBJ2-7 few TRBV10-3 TGTGCCATCAGTGAGTTGGGGGAGGGGGACGAGCAGTACTTC CAISELGEGDEQYF
- TRBJ1-1 - TRBV25-1 TGTGCCAGCAGACCGGCGGTAGTAACTGAAGCTTTCTTT CASRPAVVTEAFF
- TRBJ1-1 - TRBV4-1 TGCGCCAGCAGGACGGTTACAGGGAACACTGAAGCTTTCTTT CASRTVTGNTEAFF
- TRBJ1-1 - TRBV6-1 TGTGCCAGCAGCTCCCCTAGGGGCACTGAAGCTTTCTTT CASSSPRGTEAFF
TRBD1 TRBJ1-2 - TRBV28 TGTGCCAGCAGTTTATTTTGGGACAGGGGGAGTTATGGCTACACCTTC CASSLFWDRGSYGYTF
TRBD2 TRBJ2-1 once TRBV30 TGTGCCTGGAGCGCCCAAGCGGGAGCTATGGATGAGCAGTTCTTC CAWSAQAGAMDEQFF
- TRBJ2-7 medium-sized TRBV2 TGTGCCAGCAGGGACGTAGCGGGAGACAGGGGCGAGCAGTACTTC CASRDVAGDRGEQYF
TRBD1 TRBJ2-7 - TRBV2 TGTGCCAGCAGTGAAGCCCGGACAGGGGGGAACTACGAGCAGTACTTC CASSEARTGGNYEQYF
- TRBJ1-1 - TRBV27 TGTGCCAGCATCCTTAGGGGGAAGAGGGGGTCTGTCCTCGTACGAACTGAAGCTTTCTTT CASILRGKRGSVLVRTEAFF
- TRBJ2-3 - TRBV30 TGTGCCTGGAGTGTACAGGAACTAGCTCGAAATACGCAGTATTTT CAWSVQELARNTQYF
- TRBJ1-2 - TRBV19 TGTGCCAGTAGTATAGCCTCGGGGTTAAACTATGGCTACACCTTC CASSIASGLNYGYTF
TRBD1 TRBJ2-5 few TRBV6-1 TGTGCCAGCAGTGAAGCGACAGGGCGAGAGACCCAGTACTTC CASSEATGRETQYF
TRBD1 TRBJ1-4 - TRBV4-3 TGCGCCAGCAGCCAAGGGGTGCCGGGACAGGCCCTTGTCGGACTGTTTTTT CASSQGVPGQALVGLFF